Presented here are 18 T cell receptor beta chains from one specimen sequenced in a study of T cell repertoires in cytomegalovirus infection. The antigens for these receptors are not known. TCRdb processed the reads anew with MiXCR; each CDR3 protein has one entry. Counted here are under 150,000 distinct CDR3 sequences, under 35% occurring once; the ten biggest clones make up 35% to 50%. The material was CD8+ T cells from cultured PBMCs, obtained from culture after CMV antigen stimulation. Receptor source: a human donor in good health (CMV status not recorded). Some clones in this sample may be carry-over from other donors' samples.

This chain connects TRBV6-1 to TRBJ2-1, with unresolved D. CDR1 is MNHNS and CDR2 is SASEGT in the germline V gene. This CDR3 has 15 residues. V was shortened by 3 bases and J by 2 bases, with 11 bases between the two germline ends. DNA of the CDR3: TGTGCCAGCAGTGATGGGGTTGTCCCCTACAATGAGCAGTTCTTC. As protein: CASSDGVVPYNEQFF.

This sequence joins TRBV7-9 and TRBJ1-1; 11 bases fit TRBD1. Germline CDR1 and CDR2: SEHNR and FQNEAQ (reference sequence). CDR3 size: 15 residues. V lost 6 bases and J lost 6; bases outside the gene matches: 9. The CDR3 sequence: CASRDRGHGGSEAFF. The CDR3 DNA sequence: TGTGCCAGCAGGGACAGGGGGCACGGGGGCTCTGAAGCTTTCTTT.

The chain links TRBV27 to TRBJ1-5, with D maybe TRBD1 (5 bases). CDR1 and CDR2 (germline): MNHEY, SMNVEV (reference sequence). V was shortened by 8 bases and J by 2 bases, with 16 bases between the two germline ends. The CDR3 spans 15 residues. The CDR3 DNA is TGTGCCAGCCAGTCGAGGGGTTCTCGCAATCAGCCCCAGCATTTT. Its protein product is CASQSRGSRNQPQHF.

The table lists this clonotype with many counts. The chain uses TRBV6-2 or TRBV6-3 and TRBJ1-1, with TRBD1 as a possible D gene (5 bases). This CDR3 comprises 13 residues. CDR1 and CDR2 from the germline V gene are MNHEY and SVGEGT. V shed 2 bases and J shed 8 bases, with 12 bases lying between them. As DNA, the CDR3 is TGTGCCAGCAGTTACGGGGGAAACAGGGAAGCTTTCTTT. Translated: CASSYGGNREAFF.

The V and J genes are TRBV4-3 and TRBJ2-2, with 14 bases that match TRBD2. The CDR3 has 20 residues. V lost 4 bases and J lost 0; bases outside the gene matches: 10. Germline CDR1 is LGHNA and CDR2 is YSLEER. The CDR3 loop reads CASSRVGTSGGLANTGELFF. DNA for the CDR3: TGCGCCAGCAGCCGGGTAGGGACTAGCGGGGGATTAGCGAACACCGGGGAGCTGTTTTTT.

The chain is built from TRBV6-5 and TRBJ2-5; 8 bases are a match to TRBD1. CDR1 and CDR2 from the germline V gene are MNHEY and SVGAGI. This CDR3 has 15 amino acids. J lost 3 bases, V lost 7 bases, and 10 bases had no gene match. CDR3 in DNA: TGTGCCAGCAAGATATTATCAGGGGGCGAAGAGACCCAGTACTTC. Encoded protein: CASKILSGGEETQYF.

The chain is built from TRBV19 and TRBJ2-1; a weak D match, TRBD2 (6 bases). Trimming took off 8 bases at V and 7 bases at J, with 21 bases between the two ends. The CDR3 sequence is 15 residues long. Germline loops: CDR1 LNHDA, CDR2 SQIVND (reference sequence). The CDR3 reads CASSPGLGGGNEQFF. The CDR3 coding sequence is TGTGCCAGTTCACCGGGGCTGGGGGGAGGAAATGAGCAGTTCTTC.

This clonotype was seen repeatedly, ten times or more. The chain is built from TRBV6-5 and TRBJ2-3; no definite D call. This CDR3 is 11 amino acids long. Trimming pared 5 bases from V and 5 bases from J, leaving 5 bases between. In germline, CDR1 is MNHEY, CDR2 SVGAGI. The CDR3: CASSPGDTQYF. DNA of the CDR3: TGTGCCAGCAGTCCCGGAGATACGCAGTATTTT.

With respect to this clonotype: One end of the junction does not line up with germline, which may come from a read error. The chain couples TRBV11-2 to TRBJ2-1; 15 bases fit TRBD2. Germline V gene sequence: CDR1 SGHAT, CDR2 FQNNGV. This CDR3 is 20 amino acids long. CDR3 in amino acids: CASSLEGLAGGTSSYNELFF. Here the CDR3 DNA reads TGTGCCAGCAGCTTAGAGGGACTAGCGGGGGGCACGAGCTCCTACAATGAGCTGTTCTTC.

The chain carries TRBV29-1 and TRBJ1-5; D is unclear. The CDR3 length is 16 residues. Looked up from germline, CDR1 is SQVTM and CDR2 is ANQGSEA. V shed 3 bases and J shed 3 bases, with 18 bases lying between them. CDR3 protein: CSVESKFWAINQPQHF. The DNA for the CDR3 is TGCAGCGTTGAGAGTAAATTTTGGGCCATCAATCAGCCCCAGCATTTT.

A single count supports this clonotype. The rearrangement links TRBV27 to TRBJ2-1; 9 bases match TRBD2. The CDR3 is 18 residues long. The trim removed 3 bases at V and 0 bases at J, leaving 9 bases unmatched. CDR1 and CDR2 from the germline V gene are MNHEY and SMNVEV (reference sequence). The CDR3 is CASSFGQLAGSSYNEQFF. The CDR3 DNA sequence: TGTGCCAGCAGTTTTGGTCAACTAGCGGGTAGCTCCTACAATGAGCAGTTCTTC.

This clonotype has a handful of counts. V gene TRBV10-3 combines with J gene TRBJ2-3; TRBD2 aligns across 11 bases. The CDR3 contains 17 residues. V shed 10 bases, J shed 2 bases, and the junction held 14 bases outside the gene matches. Germline V CDR1 and CDR2: ENHRY, SYGVKD. The chain's CDR3 is CATRGLAGGPATDTQYF. CDR3 bases: TGTGCCACCCGGGGGCTAGCGGGGGGTCCCGCCACAGATACGCAGTATTTT.

This clonotype was counted at least ten times. The chain joins TRBV7-8 to TRBJ2-1; unclear D gene. The germline V and J ends were trimmed by 2 bases and 9 bases, with 5 bases remaining between them. The length of the CDR3 is 11 residues. CDR1 and CDR2 from the germline V gene are SGHVS and FQNEAQ. CDR3 loop: CASSLFGEQFF. CDR3 DNA: TGTGCCAGCAGCTTATTTGGTGAGCAGTTCTTC.

This chain links TRBV6-6 with TRBJ1-1; D ambiguous. V lost 2 bases and J lost 4, with 5 bases in between. The CDR3 covers 12 residues. The germline V gene has CDR1 MNHNY and CDR2 SVGAGI (reference sequence). CDR3 region: CASSYLGTEAFF. The CDR3 nucleotides read TGTGCCAGCAGTTACCTCGGCACTGAAGCTTTCTTT.

This chain's CDR3 is CSARDGQSTQPQHF. The CDR3 DNA reads TGCAGTGCTAGAGATGGGCAGTCCACACAGCCCCAGCATTTT. The genes are TRBV20-1 and TRBJ1-5; no reliable D call. V was shortened by 0 bases and J by 7 bases, with 13 bases between the two germline ends. Germline CDR1 reads DFQATT; CDR2 reads SNEGSKA (reference sequence). The CDR3 is 14 residues long.

This clonotype was picked up a small number of times. The chain employs TRBV12-3 or TRBV12-4 and TRBJ2-3, with TRBD2 matching 10 bases. The CDR3 is 15 residues long. V gave up 3 bases and J gave up 2 bases; unmatched junction bases: 2. The CDR3 region is CASSFSGGNTDTQYF. CDR3 bases: TGTGCCAGCAGTTTTAGCGGGGGGAACACAGATACGCAGTATTTT.

This sequence joins TRBV20-1 and TRBJ2-7, with 7 bases fitting TRBD1. This CDR3 is built from 16 residues. The germline gives CDR1 DFQATT, CDR2 SNEGSKA (reference sequence). With 3 bases clipped from V and 2 bases from J, the junction kept 13 bases outside the gene matches. The CDR3 is CSASPQFGQEAYEQYF. In DNA, the CDR3 is TGCAGTGCTAGCCCTCAATTCGGACAGGAGGCCTACGAGCAGTACTTC.

This clonotype was observed a handful of times. This sequence joins TRBV7-2 and TRBJ1-3; D ambiguous. This CDR3 is built from 16 residues. Germline CDR1 SGHTA, CDR2 FQGNSA. Trimming stripped 0 bases from V and 0 bases from J, with 9 bases between. The CDR3 DNA follows: TGTGCCAGCAGCTTAGCCCAACCGAGCTCTGGAAACACCATATATTTT. Translated: CASSLAQPSSGNTIYF. Drawing the rest from reference TRBV7-2 and TRBJ1-3, the complete variable domain is GAGVSQSPSNKVTEKGKDVELRCDPISGHTALYWYRQSLGQGLEFLIYFQGNSAPDKSGLPSDRFSAERTGGSVSTLTIQRTQQEDSAVYLCASSLAQPSSGNTIYFGEGSWLTVV.